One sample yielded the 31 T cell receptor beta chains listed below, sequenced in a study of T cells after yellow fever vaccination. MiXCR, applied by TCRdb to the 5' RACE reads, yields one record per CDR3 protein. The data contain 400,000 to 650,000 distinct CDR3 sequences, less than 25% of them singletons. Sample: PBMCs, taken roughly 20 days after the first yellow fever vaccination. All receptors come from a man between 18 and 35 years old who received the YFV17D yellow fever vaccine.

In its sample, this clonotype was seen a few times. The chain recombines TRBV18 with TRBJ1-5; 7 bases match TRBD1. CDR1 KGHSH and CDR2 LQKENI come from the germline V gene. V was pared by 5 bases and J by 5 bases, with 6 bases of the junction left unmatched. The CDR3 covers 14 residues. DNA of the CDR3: TGTGCCAGCTCAACGGACAGGATTTATCAGCCCCAGCATTTT. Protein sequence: CASSTDRIYQPQHF. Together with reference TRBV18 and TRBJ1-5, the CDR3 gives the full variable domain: NAGVMQNPRHLVRRRGQEARLRCSPMKGHSHVYWYRQLPEEGLKFMVYLQKENIIDESGMPKERFSAEFPKEGPSILRIQQVVRGDSAAYFCASSTDRIYQPQHFGDGTRLSIL.

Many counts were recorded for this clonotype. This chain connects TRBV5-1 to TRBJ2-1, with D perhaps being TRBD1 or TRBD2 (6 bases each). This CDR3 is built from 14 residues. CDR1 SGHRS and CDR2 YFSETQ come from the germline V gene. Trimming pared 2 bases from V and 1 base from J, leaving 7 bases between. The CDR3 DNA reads TGCGCCAGCAGCTTAGGGGGGTCCTACAATGAGCAGTTCTTC. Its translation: CASSLGGSYNEQFF. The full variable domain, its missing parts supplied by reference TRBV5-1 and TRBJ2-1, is KAGVTQTPRYLIKTRGQQVTLSCSPISGHRSVSWYQQTPGQGLQFLFEYFSETQRNKGNFPGRFSGRQFSNSRSEMNVSTLELGDSALYLCASSLGGSYNEQFFGPGTRLTVL.

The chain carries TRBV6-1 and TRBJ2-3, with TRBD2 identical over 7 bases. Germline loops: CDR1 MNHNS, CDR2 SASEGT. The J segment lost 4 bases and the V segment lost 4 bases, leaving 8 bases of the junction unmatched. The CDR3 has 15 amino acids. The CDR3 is CASSAWGGHPDTQYF. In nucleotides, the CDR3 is TGTGCCAGCAGTGCTTGGGGGGGTCACCCAGATACGCAGTATTTT.

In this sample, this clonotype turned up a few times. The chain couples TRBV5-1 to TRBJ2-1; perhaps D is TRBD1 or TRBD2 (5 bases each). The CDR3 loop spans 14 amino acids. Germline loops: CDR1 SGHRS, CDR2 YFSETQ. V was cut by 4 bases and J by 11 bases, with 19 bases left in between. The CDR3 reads CASSLHESSGQQFF. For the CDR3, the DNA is TGCGCCAGCAGCCTCCATGAATCGTCGGGACAGCAGTTCTTC.

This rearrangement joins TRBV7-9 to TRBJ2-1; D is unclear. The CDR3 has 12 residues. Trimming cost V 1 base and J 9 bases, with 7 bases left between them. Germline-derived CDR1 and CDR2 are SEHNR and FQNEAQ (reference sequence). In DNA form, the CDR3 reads TGTGCCAGCAGCTTAGGTCCAGTTGAGCAGTTCTTC. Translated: CASSLGPVEQFF.

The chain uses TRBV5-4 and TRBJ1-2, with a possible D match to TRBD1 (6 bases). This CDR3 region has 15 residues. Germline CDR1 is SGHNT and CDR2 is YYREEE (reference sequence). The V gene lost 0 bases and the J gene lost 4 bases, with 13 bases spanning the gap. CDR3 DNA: TGTGCCAGCAGCTTGGCTTGGGGGCGCGTCTATGGCTACACCTTC. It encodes CASSLAWGRVYGYTF.

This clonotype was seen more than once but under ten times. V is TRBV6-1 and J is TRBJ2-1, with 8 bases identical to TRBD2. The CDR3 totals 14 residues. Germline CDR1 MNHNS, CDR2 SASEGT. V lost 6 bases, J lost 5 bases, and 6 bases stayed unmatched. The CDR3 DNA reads TGTGCCAGCAGACCGGGACTAGGGGACAATGAGCAGTTCTTC. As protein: CASRPGLGDNEQFF.

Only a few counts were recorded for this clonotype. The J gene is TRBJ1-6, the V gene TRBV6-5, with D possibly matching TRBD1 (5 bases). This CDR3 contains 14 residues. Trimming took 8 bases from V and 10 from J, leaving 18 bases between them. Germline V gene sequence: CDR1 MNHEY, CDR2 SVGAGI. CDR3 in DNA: TGTGCCAGCCGATCAAGGAGCAGGGACTCACCCCTCCACTTT. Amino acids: CASRSRSRDSPLHF.

CDR3 region: CASSQTRGVPGELFF. DNA for the CDR3: TGCGCCAGCAGCCAAACTCGGGGTGTACCCGGGGAGCTGTTTTTT. The V and J genes are TRBV5-1 and TRBJ2-2; tentatively, D is TRBD2 (5 bases). The germline V gene encodes CDR1 SGHRS and CDR2 YFSETQ. CDR3 length: 15 amino acids. Deletions cut 4 bases from V and 6 bases from J, with 16 bases between.

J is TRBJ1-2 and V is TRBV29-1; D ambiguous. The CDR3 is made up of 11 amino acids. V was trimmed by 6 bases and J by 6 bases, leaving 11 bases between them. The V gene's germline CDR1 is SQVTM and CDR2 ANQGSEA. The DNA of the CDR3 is TGCAGCGTGGAACGAGTCGATGGCTACACCTTC. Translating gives CSVERVDGYTF.

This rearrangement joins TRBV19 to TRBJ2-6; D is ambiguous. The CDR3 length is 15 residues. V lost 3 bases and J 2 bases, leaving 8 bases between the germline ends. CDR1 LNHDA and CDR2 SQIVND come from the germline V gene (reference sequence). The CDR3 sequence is CASSISGPGANVLTF. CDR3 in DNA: TGTGCCAGTAGTATTTCAGGTCCTGGGGCCAACGTCCTGACTTTC.

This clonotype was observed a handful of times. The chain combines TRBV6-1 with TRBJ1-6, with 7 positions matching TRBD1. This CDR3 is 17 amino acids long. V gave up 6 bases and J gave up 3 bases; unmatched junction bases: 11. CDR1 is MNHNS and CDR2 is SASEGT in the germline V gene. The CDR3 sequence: CASSSRMTGNYNSPLHF. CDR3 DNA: TGTGCCAGCAGCTCGAGAATGACAGGGAACTATAATTCACCCCTCCACTTT.

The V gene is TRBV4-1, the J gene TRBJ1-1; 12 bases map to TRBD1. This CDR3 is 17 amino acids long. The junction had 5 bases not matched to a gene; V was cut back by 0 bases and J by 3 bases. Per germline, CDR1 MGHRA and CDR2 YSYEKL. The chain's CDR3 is CASSQEGTGGIDTEAFF. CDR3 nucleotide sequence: TGCGCCAGCAGCCAAGAAGGGACAGGGGGCATAGACACTGAAGCTTTCTTT.

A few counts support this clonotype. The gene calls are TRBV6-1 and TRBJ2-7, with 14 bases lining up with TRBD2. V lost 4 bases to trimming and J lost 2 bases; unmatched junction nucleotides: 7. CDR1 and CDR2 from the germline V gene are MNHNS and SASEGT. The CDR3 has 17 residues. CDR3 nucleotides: TGTGCCAGCAGTGCCCTGACTAGCGGGGGGGCCCCCTACGAGCAGTACTTC. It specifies CASSALTSGGAPYEQYF.

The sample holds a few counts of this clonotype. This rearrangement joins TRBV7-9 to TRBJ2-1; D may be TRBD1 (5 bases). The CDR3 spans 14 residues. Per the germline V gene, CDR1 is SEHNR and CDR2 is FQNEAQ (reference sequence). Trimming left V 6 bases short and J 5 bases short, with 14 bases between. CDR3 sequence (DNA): TGTGCCAGCAGTCCCGACAGCCCGAACAATGAGCAGTTCTTC. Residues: CASSPDSPNNEQFF.

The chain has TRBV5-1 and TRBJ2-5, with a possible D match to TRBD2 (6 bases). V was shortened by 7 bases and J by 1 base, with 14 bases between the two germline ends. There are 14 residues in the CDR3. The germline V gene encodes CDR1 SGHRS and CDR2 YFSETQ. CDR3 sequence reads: CASRSGSTQETQYF. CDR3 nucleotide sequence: TGCGCCAGCCGAAGCGGGTCCACCCAAGAGACCCAGTACTTC. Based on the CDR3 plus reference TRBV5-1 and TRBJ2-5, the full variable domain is KAGVTQTPRYLIKTRGQQVTLSCSPISGHRSVSWYQQTPGQGLQFLFEYFSETQRNKGNFPGRFSGRQFSNSRSEMNVSTLELGDSALYLCASRSGSTQETQYFGPGTRLLVL.

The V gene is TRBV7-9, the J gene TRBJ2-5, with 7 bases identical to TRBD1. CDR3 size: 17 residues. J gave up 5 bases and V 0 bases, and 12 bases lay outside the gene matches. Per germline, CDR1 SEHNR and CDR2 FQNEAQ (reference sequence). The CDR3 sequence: CASSLATLGGGEETQYF. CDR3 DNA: TGTGCCAGCAGCTTAGCCACACTAGGGGGCGGAGAGGAGACCCAGTACTTC.

The CDR3 DNA reads as TGCGCCAGCAGCCCTACCGTGGCTGTCTTCGGGGAGCAGTACTTC. This encodes CASSPTVAVFGEQYF. The chain employs TRBV4-3 and TRBJ2-7; D ambiguous. This CDR3 region has 15 residues. Trimming cost V 4 bases and J 7 bases, with 20 bases left between them. CDR1 is LGHNA and CDR2 is YSLEER in the germline V gene.

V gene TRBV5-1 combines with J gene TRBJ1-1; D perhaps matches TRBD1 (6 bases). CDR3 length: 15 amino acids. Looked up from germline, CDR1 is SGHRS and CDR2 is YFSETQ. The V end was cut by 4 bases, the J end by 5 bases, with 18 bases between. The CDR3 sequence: CASSGGQQGVTEAFF. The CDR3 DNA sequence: TGCGCCAGCAGCGGGGGACAACAGGGAGTTACTGAAGCTTTCTTT.

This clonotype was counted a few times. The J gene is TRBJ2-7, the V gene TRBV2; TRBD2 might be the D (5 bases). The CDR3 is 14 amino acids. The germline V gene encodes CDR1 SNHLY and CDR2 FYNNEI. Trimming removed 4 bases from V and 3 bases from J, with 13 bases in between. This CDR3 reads CASSGSGVVYEQYF. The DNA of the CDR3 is TGTGCCAGCAGTGGGTCCGGGGTAGTCTACGAGCAGTACTTC.

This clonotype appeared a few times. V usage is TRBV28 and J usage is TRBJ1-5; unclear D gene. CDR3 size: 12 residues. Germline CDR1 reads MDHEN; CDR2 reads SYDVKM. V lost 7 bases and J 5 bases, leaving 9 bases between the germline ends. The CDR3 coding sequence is TGTGCCAGCAAGGTTTGGGATCAGCCCCAGCATTTT. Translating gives CASKVWDQPQHF.

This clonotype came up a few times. The CDR3 loop is CASSLEASTEAFF. Here the CDR3 DNA reads TGTGCCAGCAGCTTAGAGGCCTCCACTGAAGCTTTCTTT. The chain combines TRBV7-2 with TRBJ1-1; D remains unclear. Germline CDR1 reads SGHTA; CDR2 reads FQGNSA. Trimming took 1 base from V and 4 from J, leaving 7 bases between them. The CDR3 spans 13 residues.

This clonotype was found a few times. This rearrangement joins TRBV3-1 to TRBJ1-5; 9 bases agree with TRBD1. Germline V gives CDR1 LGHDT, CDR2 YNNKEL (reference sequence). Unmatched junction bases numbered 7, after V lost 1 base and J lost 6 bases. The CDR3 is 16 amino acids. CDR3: CASSQGGQGRGQPQHF. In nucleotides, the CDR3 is TGTGCCAGCAGCCAAGGGGGACAGGGCAGGGGTCAGCCCCAGCATTTT.

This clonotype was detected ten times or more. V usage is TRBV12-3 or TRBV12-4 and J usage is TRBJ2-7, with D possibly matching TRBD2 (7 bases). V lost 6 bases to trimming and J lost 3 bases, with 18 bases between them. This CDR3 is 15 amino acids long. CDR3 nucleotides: TGTGCCAGCAGCCACGCCGGGGGGCTTAACTACGAGCAGTACTTC. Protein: CASSHAGGLNYEQYF.

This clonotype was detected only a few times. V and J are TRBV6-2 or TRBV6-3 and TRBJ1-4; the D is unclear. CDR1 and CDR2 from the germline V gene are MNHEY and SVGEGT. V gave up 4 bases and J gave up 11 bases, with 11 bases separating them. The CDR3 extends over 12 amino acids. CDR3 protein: CASSSDVGKLFF. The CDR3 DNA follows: TGTGCCAGCAGTTCAGACGTTGGGAAACTGTTTTTT.

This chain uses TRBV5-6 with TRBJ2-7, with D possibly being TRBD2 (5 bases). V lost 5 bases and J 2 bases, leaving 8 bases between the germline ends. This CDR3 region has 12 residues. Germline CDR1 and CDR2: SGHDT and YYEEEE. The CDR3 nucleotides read TGTGCCAGCAGTTCCGGGGCCTACGAGCAGTACGTC. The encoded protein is CASSSGAYEQYV.

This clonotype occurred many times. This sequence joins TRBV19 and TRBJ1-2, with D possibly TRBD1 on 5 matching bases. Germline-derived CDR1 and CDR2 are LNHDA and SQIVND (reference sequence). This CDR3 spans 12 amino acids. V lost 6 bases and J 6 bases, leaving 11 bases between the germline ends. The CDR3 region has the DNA TGTGCCAGTAGAGAGGGGTTGGATGGCTACACCTTC. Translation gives CASREGLDGYTF.

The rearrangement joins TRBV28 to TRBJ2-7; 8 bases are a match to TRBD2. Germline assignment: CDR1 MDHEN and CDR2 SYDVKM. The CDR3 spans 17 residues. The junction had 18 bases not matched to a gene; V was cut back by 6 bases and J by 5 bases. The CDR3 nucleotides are TGTGCCAGCAGATCGGCCCGGGGGGGTTGGCCCGCCCACGAGCAGTACTTC. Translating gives CASRSARGGWPAHEQYF.

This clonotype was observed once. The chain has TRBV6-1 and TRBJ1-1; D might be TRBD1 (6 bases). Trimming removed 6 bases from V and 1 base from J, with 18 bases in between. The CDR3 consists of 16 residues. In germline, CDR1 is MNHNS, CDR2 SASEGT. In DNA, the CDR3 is TGTGCCAGCAGAAAGGTGGGGGGGCGATCGAACACTGAAGCTTTCTTT. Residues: CASRKVGGRSNTEAFF.

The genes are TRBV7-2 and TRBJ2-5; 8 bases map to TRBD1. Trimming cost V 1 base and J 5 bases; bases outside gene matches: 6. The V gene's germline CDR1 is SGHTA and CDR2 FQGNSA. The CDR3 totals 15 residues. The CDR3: CASSLVAGGLETQYF. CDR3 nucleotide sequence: TGTGCCAGCAGCTTAGTGGCAGGGGGCTTGGAGACCCAGTACTTC.

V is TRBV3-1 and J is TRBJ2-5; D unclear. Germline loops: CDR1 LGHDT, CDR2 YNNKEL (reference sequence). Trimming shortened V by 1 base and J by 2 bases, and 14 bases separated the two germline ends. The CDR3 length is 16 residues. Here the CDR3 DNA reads TGTGCCAGCAGCCAAGGGGAAGGGCAGCCACAAGAGACCCAGTACTTC. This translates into CASSQGEGQPQETQYF.